The 8 T cell receptor beta chains presented below share a single source sample, sequenced in a study of long-term antiretroviral therapy in people with HIV. The libraries were made with immunoSEQ v3.0 at survey level. Clones were read by immunoSEQ multiplex PCR, and TCRdb kept only the in-frame ones, dropping some. Among 27,000 or so clones listed, 82% were seen once. The sequencing here drew on unsorted PBMCs, taken 2.9 years after starting antiretroviral therapy. These receptors were obtained from a man in his forties or fifties with HIV.

This chain links TRBV27 with TRBJ1-5; D gene uncertain. With 0 bases removed from V and 3 bases from J, the gap between germline ends came to 9 bases. CDR3 size: 15 residues. Germline CDR1 is MNHEY and CDR2 is SMNVEV (reference sequence). DNA for the CDR3: TGTGCCAGCAGTTTATCGACGGGATTCAATCAGCCCCAGCATTTT. Protein product: CASSLSTGFNQPQHF.

The genes are TRBV19 and TRBJ1-5; D is unresolved. V was trimmed by 4 bases and J by 4 bases, leaving 8 bases between them. CDR1 and CDR2 (germline): LNHDA, SQIVND (reference sequence). The CDR3 has 13 amino acids. The CDR3 loop is CASSTLLNQPQHF. The DNA for the CDR3 is TGTGCCAGTAGTACGCTCTTAAATCAGCCCCAGCATTTT.

V gene TRBV9 combines with J gene TRBJ1-2, with D unclear. V lost 4 bases to trimming and J lost 2 bases, with 12 bases between them. CDR3 length: 14 amino acids. CDR1 and CDR2 from the germline V gene are SGDLS and YYNGEE. Here the CDR3 DNA reads TGTGCCAGCAGCTTCGATGAAAAGAACTATGGCTACACCTTC. This translates into CASSFDEKNYGYTF.

This rearrangement joins TRBV10-3 to TRBJ2-7, with 10 bases lining up with TRBD1. V shed 4 bases, J shed 2 bases, and the junction held 5 bases outside the gene matches. CDR1 and CDR2 (germline): ENHRY, SYGVKD. CDR3 length: 15 amino acids. The CDR3 coding sequence is TGTGCCATCAGTGCCCGGGACAGGGGCCCCTACGAGCAGTACTTC. This sequence encodes CAISARDRGPYEQYF.

The V and J genes are TRBV9 and TRBJ1-1; TRBD1 matches at 10 bases. Unmatched junction bases numbered 11, after V lost 3 bases and J lost 0 bases. The V gene's germline CDR1 is SGDLS and CDR2 YYNGEE. This CDR3 is 18 amino acids long. The CDR3 is CASSAPTGTGVLNTEAFF. As DNA, the CDR3 is TGTGCCAGCAGCGCCCCCACCGGGACAGGGGTCCTGAACACTGAAGCTTTCTTT.

This clone appeared once. The chain combines TRBV5-1 with TRBJ1-2; D is ambiguous. This CDR3 comprises 16 residues. Trimming removed 5 bases from V and 2 bases from J, with 19 bases in between. Germline lookup yields CDR1 SGHRS and CDR2 YFSETQ. CDR3 amino acids: CASRYIGPIGNYGYTF. CDR3 sequence (DNA): TGCGCCAGCAGATATATCGGACCCATCGGGAACTATGGCTACACCTTC.

The gene calls are TRBV7-9 and TRBJ2-5, with D unresolved. This CDR3 spans 13 amino acids. V dropped 1 base and J dropped 4 bases, with 7 bases sitting between them. Germline CDR1 is SEHNR and CDR2 is FQNEAQ (reference sequence). CDR3 in amino acids: CASSLDQLETQYF. CDR3 nucleotide sequence: TGTGCCAGCAGCTTAGACCAATTAGAGACCCAGTACTTC. Looking up the rest from reference TRBV7-9 and TRBJ2-5 gives the full variable domain: DTGVSQNPRHKITKRGQNVTFRCDPISEHNRLYWYRQTLGQGPEFLTYFQNEAQLEKSRLLSDRFSAERPKGSFSTLEIQRTEQGDSAMYLCASSLDQLETQYFGPGTRLLVL.

CDR3 protein: CATGGASVYEQYF. DNA for the CDR3: TGTGCCACTGGGGGGGCTAGCGTATACGAGCAGTACTTC. The rearrangement uses TRBV6-5 and TRBJ2-7, with a possible D match to TRBD2 (7 bases). This CDR3 is built from 13 residues. V lost 10 bases and J 4 bases, leaving 17 bases between the germline ends. Per germline, CDR1 MNHEY and CDR2 SVGAGI.